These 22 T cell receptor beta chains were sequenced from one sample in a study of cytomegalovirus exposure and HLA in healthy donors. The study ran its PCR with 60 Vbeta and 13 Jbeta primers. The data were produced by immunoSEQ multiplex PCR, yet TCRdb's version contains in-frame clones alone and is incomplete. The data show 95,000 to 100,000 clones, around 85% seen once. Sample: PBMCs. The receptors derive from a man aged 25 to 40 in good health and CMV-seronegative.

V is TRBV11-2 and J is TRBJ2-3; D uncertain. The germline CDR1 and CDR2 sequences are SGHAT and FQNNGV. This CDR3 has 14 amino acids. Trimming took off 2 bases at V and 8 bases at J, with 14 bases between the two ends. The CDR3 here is CASSLLESEGTQYF. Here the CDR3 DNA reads TGTGCCAGCAGCTTATTGGAGTCCGAAGGTACGCAGTATTTT. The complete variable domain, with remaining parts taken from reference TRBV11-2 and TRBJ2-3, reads EAGVAQSPRYKIIEKRQSVAFWCNPISGHATLYWYQQILGQGPKLLIQFQNNGVVDDSQLPKDRFSAERLKGVDSTLKIQPAKLEDSAVYLCASSLLESEGTQYFGPGTRLTVL.

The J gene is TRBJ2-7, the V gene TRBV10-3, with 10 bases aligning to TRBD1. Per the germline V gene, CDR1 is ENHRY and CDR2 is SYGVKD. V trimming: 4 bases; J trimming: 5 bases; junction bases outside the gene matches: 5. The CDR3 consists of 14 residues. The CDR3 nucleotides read TGTGCCATCAGTGGGGACAGGGGAATTAACGAGCAGTACTTC. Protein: CAISGDRGINEQYF.

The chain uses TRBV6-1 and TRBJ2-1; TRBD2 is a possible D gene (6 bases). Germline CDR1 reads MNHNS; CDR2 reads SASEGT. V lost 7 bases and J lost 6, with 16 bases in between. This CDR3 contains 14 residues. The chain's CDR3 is CASIDGGTGNEQFF. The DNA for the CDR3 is TGTGCCAGCATTGACGGGGGTACGGGCAATGAGCAGTTCTTC.

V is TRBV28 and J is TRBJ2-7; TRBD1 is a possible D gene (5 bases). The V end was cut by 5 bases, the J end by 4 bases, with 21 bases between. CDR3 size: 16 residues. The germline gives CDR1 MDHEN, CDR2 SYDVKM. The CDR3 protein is CASSPLGRGAGYEQYF. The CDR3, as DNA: TGTGCCAGCAGTCCACTTGGAAGGGGCGCAGGGTACGAGCAGTACTTC.

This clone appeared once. Here the CDR3 reads CATSSAREGPTEQYF. The CDR3 DNA sequence: TGTGCCACCAGCAGTGCCCGTGAGGGCCCTACCGAGCAGTACTTC. This chain uses TRBV15 with TRBJ2-7; TRBD2 is a possible D gene (5 bases). This CDR3 comprises 15 residues. Germline CDR1 and CDR2: LNHNV and YYDKDF (reference sequence). V lost 3 bases and J lost 6, with 18 bases in between.

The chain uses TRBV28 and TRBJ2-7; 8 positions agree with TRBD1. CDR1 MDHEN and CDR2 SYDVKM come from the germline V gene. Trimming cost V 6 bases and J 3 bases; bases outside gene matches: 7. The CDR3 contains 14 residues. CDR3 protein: CASSGTQGDYEQYF. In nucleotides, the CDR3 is TGTGCCAGCAGCGGGACACAGGGGGACTACGAGCAGTACTTC.

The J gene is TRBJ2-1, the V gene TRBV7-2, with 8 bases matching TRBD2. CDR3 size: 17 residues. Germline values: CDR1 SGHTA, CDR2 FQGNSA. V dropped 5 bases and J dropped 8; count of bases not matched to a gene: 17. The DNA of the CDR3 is TGTGCCAGCAGCCCCCTGGCGGCGGGGGGTCTTTTACATGAGCAGTTCTTC. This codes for CASSPLAAGGLLHEQFF.

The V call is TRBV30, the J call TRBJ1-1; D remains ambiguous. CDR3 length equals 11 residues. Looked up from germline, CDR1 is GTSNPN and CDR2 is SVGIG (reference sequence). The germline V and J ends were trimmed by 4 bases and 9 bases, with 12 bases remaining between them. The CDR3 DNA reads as TGTGCCTGGACCAGGACTTCTAAAGCTTTCTTT. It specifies CAWTRTSKAFF.

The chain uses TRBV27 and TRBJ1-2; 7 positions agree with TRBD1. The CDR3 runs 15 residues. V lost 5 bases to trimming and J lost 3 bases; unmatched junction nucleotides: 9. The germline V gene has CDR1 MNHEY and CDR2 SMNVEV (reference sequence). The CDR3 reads CASSGFGQEYYGYTF. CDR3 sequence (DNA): TGTGCCAGCAGTGGGTTTGGACAGGAGTACTATGGCTACACCTTC.

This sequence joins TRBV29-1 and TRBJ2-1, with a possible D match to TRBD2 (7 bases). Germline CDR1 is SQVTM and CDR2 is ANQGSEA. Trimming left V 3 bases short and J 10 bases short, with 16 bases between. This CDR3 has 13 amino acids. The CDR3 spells CSVDGRGAVEQFF. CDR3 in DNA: TGCAGCGTTGATGGCCGGGGGGCCGTCGAGCAGTTCTTC.

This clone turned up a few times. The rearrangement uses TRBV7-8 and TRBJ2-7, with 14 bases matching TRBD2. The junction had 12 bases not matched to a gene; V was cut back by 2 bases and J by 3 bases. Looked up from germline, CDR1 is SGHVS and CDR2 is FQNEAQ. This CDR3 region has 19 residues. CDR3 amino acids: CASSLTGLAGGFLGYEQYF. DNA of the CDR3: TGTGCCAGCAGCTTAACCGGACTAGCGGGAGGTTTTTTAGGCTACGAGCAGTACTTC.

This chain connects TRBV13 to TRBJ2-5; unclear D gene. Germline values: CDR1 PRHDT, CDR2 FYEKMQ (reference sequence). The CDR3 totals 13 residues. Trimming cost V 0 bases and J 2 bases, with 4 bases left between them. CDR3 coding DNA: TGTGCCAGCAGCTTAGGCCAGCAAGAGACCCAGTACTTC. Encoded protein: CASSLGQQETQYF. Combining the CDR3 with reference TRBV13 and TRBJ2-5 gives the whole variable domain AAGVIQSPRHLIKEKRETATLKCYPIPRHDTVYWYQQGPGQDPQFLISFYEKMQSDKGSIPDRFSAQQFSDYHSELNMSSLELGDSALYFCASSLGQQETQYFGPGTRLLVL.

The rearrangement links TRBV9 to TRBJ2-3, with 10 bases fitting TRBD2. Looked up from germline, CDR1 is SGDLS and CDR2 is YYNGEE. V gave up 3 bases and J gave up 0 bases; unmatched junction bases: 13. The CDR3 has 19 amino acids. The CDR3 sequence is CASSGLGTSELTSTDTQYF. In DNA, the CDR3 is TGTGCCAGCAGCGGACTCGGGACTAGCGAACTAACTAGCACAGATACGCAGTATTTT.

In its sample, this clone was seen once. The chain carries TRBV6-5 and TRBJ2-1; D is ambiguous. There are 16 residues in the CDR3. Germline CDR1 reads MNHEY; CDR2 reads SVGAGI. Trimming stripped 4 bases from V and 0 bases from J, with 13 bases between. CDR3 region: CASSLFSLGSYNEQFF. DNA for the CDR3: TGTGCCAGCAGTTTATTCAGCCTAGGCTCCTACAATGAGCAGTTCTTC.

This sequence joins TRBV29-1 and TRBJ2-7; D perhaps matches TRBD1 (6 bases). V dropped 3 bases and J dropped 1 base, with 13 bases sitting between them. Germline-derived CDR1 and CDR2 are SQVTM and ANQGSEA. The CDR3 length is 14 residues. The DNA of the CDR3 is TGCAGCGTTGATCTCCCAGGGGAATCCTACGAGCAGTACTTC. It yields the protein CSVDLPGESYEQYF.

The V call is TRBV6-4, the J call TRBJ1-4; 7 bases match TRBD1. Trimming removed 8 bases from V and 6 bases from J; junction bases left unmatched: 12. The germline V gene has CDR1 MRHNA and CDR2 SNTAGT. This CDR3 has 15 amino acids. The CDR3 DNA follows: TGTGCCAGCGATTCACAGGGGTGGGTCTATGAAAAACTGTTTTTT. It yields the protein CASDSQGWVYEKLFF.

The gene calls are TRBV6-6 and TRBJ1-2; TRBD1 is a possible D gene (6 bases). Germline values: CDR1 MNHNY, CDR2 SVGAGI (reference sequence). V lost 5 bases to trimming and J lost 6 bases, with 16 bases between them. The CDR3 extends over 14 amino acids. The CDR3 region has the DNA TGTGCCAGCAGTCGGCAGGGGATTGAGGATGGCTACACCTTC. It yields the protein CASSRQGIEDGYTF.

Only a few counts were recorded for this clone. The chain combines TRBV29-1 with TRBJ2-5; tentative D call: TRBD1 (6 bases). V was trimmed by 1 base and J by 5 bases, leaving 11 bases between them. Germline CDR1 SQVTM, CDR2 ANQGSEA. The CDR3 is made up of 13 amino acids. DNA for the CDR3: TGCAGCGTTGAAGGCCCCCAGGGGGAGACCCAGTACTTC. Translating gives CSVEGPQGETQYF.

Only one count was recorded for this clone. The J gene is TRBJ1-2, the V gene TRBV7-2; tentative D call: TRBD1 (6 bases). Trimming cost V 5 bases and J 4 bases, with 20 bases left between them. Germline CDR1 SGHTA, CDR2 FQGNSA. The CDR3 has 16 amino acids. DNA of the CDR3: TGTGCCAGCAGCCGAACGCCCCAGGGGTTGGTCTATGGCTACACCTTC. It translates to CASSRTPQGLVYGYTF.

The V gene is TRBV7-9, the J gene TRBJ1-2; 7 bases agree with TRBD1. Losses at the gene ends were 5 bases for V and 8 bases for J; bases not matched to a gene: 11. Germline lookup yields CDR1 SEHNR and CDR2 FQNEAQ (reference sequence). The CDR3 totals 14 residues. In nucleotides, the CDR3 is TGTGCCAGCAGCACCTCAGGGGGTTGGATGGGCTACACCTTC. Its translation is CASSTSGGWMGYTF.

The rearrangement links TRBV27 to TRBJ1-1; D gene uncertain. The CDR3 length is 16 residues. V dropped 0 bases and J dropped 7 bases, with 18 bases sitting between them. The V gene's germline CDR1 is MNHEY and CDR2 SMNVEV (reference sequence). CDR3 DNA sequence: TGTGCCAGCAGTTTATCGACGGGGTTCACGAGTCATGAAGCTTTCTTT. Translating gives CASSLSTGFTSHEAFF.

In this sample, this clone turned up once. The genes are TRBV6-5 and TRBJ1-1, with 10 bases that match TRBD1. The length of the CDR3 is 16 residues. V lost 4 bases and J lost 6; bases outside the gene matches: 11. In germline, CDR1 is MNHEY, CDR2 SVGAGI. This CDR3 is CASSFKPGQGYAEAFF. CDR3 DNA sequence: TGTGCCAGCAGTTTTAAGCCGGGACAGGGGTACGCTGAAGCTTTCTTT.